This passage covers 4 T cell receptor beta chains from one sample sequenced in a study of T cell changes during pregnancy in multiple sclerosis (dated by TCRdb to the late 2010s). The protocol used for the library was the immunoSEQ multiplex PCR assay. TCRdb carries this immuneACCESS record with in-frame sequences only. Its versions omit some clonotypes, under half of them owing to an unresolved V gene in the studies checked, with the rest unexplained. This sample is represented by over 35,000 clones; 75% to 95% of them were singletons. The top ten hold 0.45% to 0.55% of the sample. Source: CD4+ T cells from peripheral blood mononuclear cells, taken in the first trimester of pregnancy. Receptors were obtained from a female donor in good health, enrolled as a control in a pregnancy study.

The V and J genes are TRBV11-3 and TRBJ2-1; possible D gene TRBD1, 6 bases. Germline-derived CDR1 and CDR2 are SGHNT and YENEEA. V lost 5 bases to trimming and J lost 6 bases, with 11 bases between them. This CDR3 comprises 13 residues. The CDR3 bases are TGTGCCAGCAGCGCTAACAGGGCCAATGAGCAGTTCTTC. Its translation: CASSANRANEQFF. Filled out from reference TRBV11-3 and TRBJ2-1, the complete variable domain reads EAGVVQSPRYKIIEKKQPVAFWCNPISGHNTLYWYLQNLGQGPELLIRYENEEAVDDSQLPKDRFSAERLKGVDSTLKIQPAELGDSAVYLCASSANRANEQFFGPGTRLTVL.

Worth noting for this clone: The same CDR3 also results from other DNA sequences found in this sample. The chain has TRBV6-5 and TRBJ1-1, with TRBD1 as a possible D gene (6 bases). The CDR3 has 15 amino acids. V shed 0 bases and J shed 1 base, with 9 bases lying between them. CDR1 MNHEY and CDR2 SVGAGI come from the germline V gene. The CDR3 nucleotides are TGTGCCAGCAGTTACTCGGGCAGGGGGAACACTGAAGCTTTCTTT. Translating gives CASSYSGRGNTEAFF.

The CDR3 spells CASSPQGRVTEAFF. As DNA, the CDR3 is TGTGCCAGCAGCCCCCAGGGGAGAGTAACTGAAGCTTTCTTT. This rearrangement joins TRBV9 to TRBJ1-1; tentatively, D is TRBD1 (6 bases). The CDR3 sequence is 14 residues long. Trimming took off 4 bases at V and 5 bases at J, with 15 bases between the two ends. Germline CDR1 is SGDLS and CDR2 is YYNGEE.

This chain connects TRBV5-1 to TRBJ2-2; D unclear. Germline loops: CDR1 SGHRS, CDR2 YFSETQ. The CDR3 is 15 amino acids. Trimming removed 5 bases from V and 0 bases from J, with 11 bases in between. CDR3: CASSGTVANTGELFF. CDR3 DNA sequence: TGCGCCAGCAGTGGCACAGTCGCGAACACCGGGGAGCTGTTTTTT.